This paragraph reports one T cell receptor (beta chain). PCR used 60 Vbeta primers and 13 Jbeta primers. TCRdb keeps only in-frame clones here, not all; method: immunoSEQ multiplex PCR. This table has approximately 170,000 clones, roughly 80% appearing once. The data derive from a study of cytomegalovirus exposure and HLA in healthy donors. Across the study: Unique TCRs numbering around 85 million, obtained from HLA-typed donors, made up an early data release.

The CDR3 extends over 15 amino acids. Per germline, CDR1 SGDLS and CDR2 YYNGEE. V shed 6 bases and J 6 bases; nucleotides not matched to a gene: 12. As for the donors, each was a healthy bone marrow donor. This TCR was sampled from a man over 45 in good health and CMV-seropositive. The specimen was PBMCs. This chain links TRBV9 with TRBJ2-1; 7 bases are a match to TRBD2. CDR3 in amino acids: CASTYGEGRSNEQFF. The DNA of the CDR3 is TGTGCCAGCACATACGGGGAGGGCCGGTCCAATGAGCAGTTCTTC. The complete variable domain, with remaining parts taken from reference TRBV9 and TRBJ2-1, reads DSGVTQTPKHLITATGQRVTLRCSPRSGDLSVYWYQQSLDQGLQFLIQYYNGEERAKGNILERFSAQQFPDLHSELNLSSLELGDSALYFCASTYGEGRSNEQFFGPGTRLTVL.